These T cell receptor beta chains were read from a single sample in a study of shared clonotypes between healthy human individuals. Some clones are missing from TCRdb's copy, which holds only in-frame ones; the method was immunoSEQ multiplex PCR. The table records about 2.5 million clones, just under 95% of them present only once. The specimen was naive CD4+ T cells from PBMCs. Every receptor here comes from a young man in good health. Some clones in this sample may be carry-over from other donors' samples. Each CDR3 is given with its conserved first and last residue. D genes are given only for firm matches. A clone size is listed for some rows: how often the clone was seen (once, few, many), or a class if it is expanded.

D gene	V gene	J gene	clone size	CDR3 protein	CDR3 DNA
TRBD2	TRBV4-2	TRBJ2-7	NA	CASSQGASGRGEQYF	TGTGCCAGCAGCCAAGGGGCTAGCGGGAGGGGCGAGCAGTACTTC
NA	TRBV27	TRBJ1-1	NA	CASSLSGGTEAFF	TGTGCCAGCAGTTTATCGGGGGGTACTGAAGCTTTCTTT
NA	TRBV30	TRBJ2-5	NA	CAWLQDSRETQYF	TGTGCCTGGTTGCAGGACAGTCGAGAGACCCAGTACTTC
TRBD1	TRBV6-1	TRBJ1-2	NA	CASSEVPTGAGYTF	TGTGCCAGCAGTGAAGTCCCGACAGGGGCCGGCTACACCTTC
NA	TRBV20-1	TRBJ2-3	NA	CSAISSPTQYF	TGCAGTGCCATCTCTTCCCCCACGCAGTATTTT
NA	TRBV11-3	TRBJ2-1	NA	CASSRDRRWIF	TGTGCCAGCAGCCGTGACAGACGGTGGATCTTC
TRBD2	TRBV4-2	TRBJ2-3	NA	CASSPAGGLGDTQYF	TGTGCCAGCAGCCCCGCGGGGGGGCTGGGAGATACGCAGTATTTT
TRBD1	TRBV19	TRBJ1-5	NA	CASSISSWGLGQGNQPQHF	TGTGCCAGTAGTATATCATCGTGGGGCCTGGGACAGGGCAATCAGCCCCAGCATTTT
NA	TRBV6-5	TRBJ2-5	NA	CASSQGRQETQYF	TGTGCCAGCAGTCAGGGGAGGCAAGAGACCCAGTACTTC
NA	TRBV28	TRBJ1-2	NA	CASSSTLWTGGYTF	TGTGCCAGCAGTTCCACCTTGTGGACGGGCGGCTACACCTTC
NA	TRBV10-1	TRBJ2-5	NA	CASSEWGETQYF	TGCGCCAGCAGTGAGTGGGGAGAGACCCAGTACTTC
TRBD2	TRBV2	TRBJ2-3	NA	CASRGGVGQSTDTQYF	TGTGCCAGCAGGGGAGGGGTTGGCCAGAGCACAGATACGCAGTATTTT
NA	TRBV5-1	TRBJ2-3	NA	CASSLLSGSTDTQYF	TGCGCCAGCAGCTTGTTGTCGGGCAGCACAGATACGCAGTATTTT
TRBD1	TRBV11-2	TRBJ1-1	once	CASSKDPTLRGDF	TGTGCCAGCAGCAAAGACCCCACACTCAGGGGGGACTTT
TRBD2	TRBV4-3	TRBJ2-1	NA	CASSQGLVVDNEQFF	TGCGCCAGCAGCCAGGGACTAGTTGTCGACAATGAGCAGTTCTTC
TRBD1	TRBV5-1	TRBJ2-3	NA	CASRGTGVTDTQYF	TGCGCCAGCCGAGGGACAGGGGTGACAGATACGCAGTATTTT
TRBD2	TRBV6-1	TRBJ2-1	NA	CASKVAGGREQFF	TGTGCCAGCAAAGTAGCGGGAGGGCGGGAGCAGTTCTTC
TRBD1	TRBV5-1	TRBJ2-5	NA	CASSLGQGETQYF	TGCGCCAGCAGCCTAGGACAGGGGGAGACCCAGTACTTC
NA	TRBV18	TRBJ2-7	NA	CASSPQRDYEQYF	TGTGCCAGCTCACCTCAACGCGACTACGAGCAGTACTTC
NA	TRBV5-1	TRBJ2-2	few	CASSPRTDTGELFF	TGCGCCAGCAGCCCCCGGACAGACACCGGGGAGCTGTTTTTT
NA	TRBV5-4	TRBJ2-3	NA	CASSLGPGLEVADTQYF	TGTGCCAGCAGCTTGGGTCCCGGCCTGGAGGTCGCAGATACGCAGTATTTT
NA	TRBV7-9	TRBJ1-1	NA	CASSLELGGAFF	TGTGCCAGCAGCTTAGAACTAGGGGGAGCTTTCTTT
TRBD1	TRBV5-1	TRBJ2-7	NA	CASSLLGQGNSYEQYF	TGCGCCAGCAGCCTACTCGGACAGGGTAATAGCTACGAGCAGTACTTC
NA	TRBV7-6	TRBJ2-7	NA	CASSLERDREQYF	TGTGCCAGCAGCTTAGAGAGGGACCGAGAGCAGTACTTC
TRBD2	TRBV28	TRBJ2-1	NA	CASRLIAGENNEQFF	TGTGCCAGCAGGCTTATAGCGGGAGAGAACAATGAGCAGTTCTTC
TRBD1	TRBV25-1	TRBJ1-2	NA	CASSAPGQGSYGYTF	TGTGCCAGCAGTGCACCTGGACAGGGTAGCTATGGCTACACCTTC
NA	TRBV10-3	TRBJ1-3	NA	CAIRDSGGFGNTIYF	TGTGCCATCAGGGACAGCGGGGGGTTCGGAAACACCATATATTTT
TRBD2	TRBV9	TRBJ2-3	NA	CASSVVPSGHPDTQYF	TGTGCCAGCAGCGTAGTTCCTAGCGGCCACCCAGATACGCAGTATTTT
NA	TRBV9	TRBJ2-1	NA	CASSSSGLSNEQFF	TGTGCCAGCAGCTCGTCGGGACTCTCCAATGAGCAGTTCTTC
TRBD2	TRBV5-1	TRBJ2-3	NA	CASSFYNLAGVPDTQYF	TGCGCCAGCAGCTTCTACAACCTAGCGGGAGTCCCCGATACGCAGTATTTT
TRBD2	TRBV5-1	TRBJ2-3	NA	CASSLFAGAGPDTQYF	TGCGCCAGCAGCTTGTTTGCGGGAGCGGGGCCAGATACGCAGTATTTT
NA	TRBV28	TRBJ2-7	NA	CASRDSSSSEQYF	TGTGCCAGCAGGGACTCTTCTAGCTCCGAGCAGTACTTC
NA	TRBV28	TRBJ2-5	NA	CASSLLGQAQETQYF	TGTGCCAGCAGTTTACTGGGACAAGCACAAGAGACCCAGTACTTC
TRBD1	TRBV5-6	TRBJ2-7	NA	CASSPPGQGAEQYF	TGTGCCAGCAGCCCGCCGGGACAGGGGGCCGAGCAGTACTTC
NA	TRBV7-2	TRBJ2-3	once	CASSQRGADTQYF	TGTGCCAGCAGTCAAAGAGGTGCAGATACGCAGTATTTT
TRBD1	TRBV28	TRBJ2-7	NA	CASRSPATGSYEQYF	TGTGCCAGCAGATCCCCCGCGACAGGGTCCTACGAGCAGTACTTC
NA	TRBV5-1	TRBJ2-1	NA	CASSLWGKQFF	TGCGCCAGCAGCTTGTGGGGGAAGCAGTTCTTC
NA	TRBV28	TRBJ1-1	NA	CASSRRSGWNTEAFF	TGTGCCAGCAGCCGACGGTCGGGGTGGAACACTGAAGCTTTCTTT
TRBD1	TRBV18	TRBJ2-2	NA	CASSLRQGSDTGELFF	TGTGCCAGCTCACTCCGACAGGGTTCGGACACCGGGGAGCTGTTTTTT
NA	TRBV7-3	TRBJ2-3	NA	CASSQVVTDTQYF	TGTGCCAGCAGCCAAGTTGTTACAGATACGCAGTATTTT